The 12 T cell receptor beta chains presented below share a single source sample, sequenced in a study of blood T cell repertoires in COVID-19 (dated by TCRdb to about 2020). To prepare the library, the immunoSEQ multiplex PCR assay was applied. Imported from immuneACCESS, the table was reduced by TCRdb to in-frame sequences with V and J called. These copies leave out some clones; in studies compared against another copy, an unresolved V gene accounts for under half, and the cause of the remainder is not known. A total of 190,000 or so clones appear in this sample, approximately 90% of them only once. The leading ten clones occupy over 1% of the sample. The sequenced sample was PBMCs or T cells enriched from blood (not recorded which). The receptors originated from a man in his thirties or forties who had recovered from COVID-19.

The gene calls are TRBV28 and TRBJ2-3, with 9 bases identical to TRBD2. The J segment lost 6 bases and the V segment lost 7 bases, leaving 8 bases of the junction unmatched. The CDR3 loop spans 14 amino acids. Looked up from germline, CDR1 is MDHEN and CDR2 is SYDVKM. The DNA for the CDR3 is TGTGCCAGCAACGGCGGGAGGGCCGACGATACGCAGTATTTT. Translation gives CASNGGRADDTQYF. The variable domain in full, with the rest retrieved from reference TRBV28 and TRBJ2-3, is DVKVTQSSRYLVKRTGEKVFLECVQDMDHENMFWYRQDPGLGLRLIYFSYDVKMKEKGDIPEGYSVSREKKERFSLILESASTNQTSMYLCASNGGRADDTQYFGPGTRLTVL.

The gene calls are TRBV9 and TRBJ2-3; the match to TRBD2 covers 7 bases. V shed 4 bases and J 2 bases; nucleotides not matched to a gene: 16. This CDR3 is built from 18 residues. Looked up from germline, CDR1 is SGDLS and CDR2 is YYNGEE. The CDR3 spells CASSQPASGGRFTDTQYF. CDR3 coding DNA: TGTGCCAGCAGCCAGCCGGCTAGCGGAGGCCGATTCACAGATACGCAGTATTTT.

V usage is TRBV19 and J usage is TRBJ2-7; TRBD1 aligns across 12 bases. The CDR3 runs to 15 residues. The V and J ends lost 5 bases and 2 bases, in that order; junction bases with no gene match: 4. CDR1 and CDR2 (germline): LNHDA, SQIVND (reference sequence). The DNA for the CDR3 is TGTGCCAGTAGTGTGCGGGACAGGGGGCCCTACGAGCAGTACTTC. Encoded protein: CASSVRDRGPYEQYF.

The chain employs TRBV27 and TRBJ2-1; 9 nucleotides align to TRBD2. V was pared by 2 bases and J by 9 bases, with 8 bases of the junction left unmatched. The germline CDR1 and CDR2 sequences are MNHEY and SMNVEV (reference sequence). CDR3 length: 15 residues. In nucleotides, the CDR3 is TGTGCCAGCAGTTTAATGGGCGGGAGGGCTCCTGAGCAGTTCTTC. The encoded protein is CASSLMGGRAPEQFF.

The chain couples TRBV12-3 or TRBV12-4 to TRBJ1-1; 7 bases fit TRBD1. The CDR3 runs 13 residues. The trim removed 6 bases at V and 11 bases at J, leaving 12 bases unmatched. This chain's CDR3 is CASSLDRVRKAFF. CDR3 sequence (DNA): TGTGCCAGCAGCCTCGACAGGGTACGAAAGGCTTTCTTT.

The chain is built from TRBV5-1 and TRBJ1-1; tentatively, D is TRBD1 (6 bases). Trimming cost V 2 bases and J 1 base, with 9 bases left between them. Looked up from germline, CDR1 is SGHRS and CDR2 is YFSETQ. The CDR3 sequence is 14 residues long. DNA of the CDR3: TGCGCCAGCAGCTTAAGGACAGAGAACACTGAAGCTTTCTTT. Translation gives CASSLRTENTEAFF.

The rearrangement joins TRBV9 to TRBJ1-5; D is ambiguous. Germline V lookup: CDR1 SGDLS, CDR2 YYNGEE. CDR3 length: 14 residues. Trimming pared 0 bases from V and 4 bases from J, leaving 8 bases between. The CDR3 region is CASSVGVVNQPQHF. CDR3 sequence (DNA): TGTGCCAGCAGCGTAGGAGTGGTAAATCAGCCCCAGCATTTT.

The V call is TRBV6-5, the J call TRBJ1-5, with 7 bases identical to TRBD1. V shed 2 bases and J 0 bases; nucleotides not matched to a gene: 1. This CDR3 region has 15 residues. Germline values: CDR1 MNHEY, CDR2 SVGAGI. The chain's CDR3 is CASSYTGDSNQPQHF. Written as DNA, the CDR3 is TGTGCCAGCAGTTACACAGGGGATAGCAATCAGCCCCAGCATTTT.

The rearrangement uses TRBV4-1 and TRBJ2-3, with 8 bases fitting TRBD2. The germline CDR1 and CDR2 sequences are MGHRA and YSYEKL. The CDR3 totals 16 residues. The junction had 6 bases not matched to a gene; V was cut back by 2 bases and J by 2 bases. The CDR3 DNA sequence: TGCGCCAGCAGCCAATCAAGCGGGGGACTCACAGATACGCAGTATTTT. Residues: CASSQSSGGLTDTQYF.

V usage is TRBV28 and J usage is TRBJ2-7; D might be TRBD2 (5 bases). The V gene lost 4 bases and the J gene lost 4 bases, with 20 bases spanning the gap. Germline CDR1 MDHEN, CDR2 SYDVKM. The CDR3 is made up of 16 amino acids. This chain's CDR3 is CASSSPTLDGVYEQYF. The CDR3 DNA sequence: TGTGCCAGCAGTTCCCCCACTCTGGACGGGGTTTACGAGCAGTACTTC.

Written as DNA, the CDR3 is TGTGCCAGCAGCGTAGCGGGAACCTACAATGAGCAGTTCTTC. Amino acid sequence: CASSVAGTYNEQFF. The chain uses TRBV9 and TRBJ2-1, with a tentative D call TRBD2 (5 bases). The germline V gene encodes CDR1 SGDLS and CDR2 YYNGEE. This CDR3 spans 14 amino acids. The V and J ends lost 0 bases and 2 bases respectively, with 6 bases between them.

The V call is TRBV7-2, the J call TRBJ2-7; TRBD1 aligns across 9 bases. V shed 5 bases, J shed 3 bases, and the junction held 5 bases outside the gene matches. The CDR3 sequence is 14 residues long. Germline V lookup: CDR1 SGHTA, CDR2 FQGNSA. The CDR3 nucleotides read TGTGCCAGCAGCATTGGGACAGGGAACTACGAGCAGTACTTC. This translates into CASSIGTGNYEQYF.